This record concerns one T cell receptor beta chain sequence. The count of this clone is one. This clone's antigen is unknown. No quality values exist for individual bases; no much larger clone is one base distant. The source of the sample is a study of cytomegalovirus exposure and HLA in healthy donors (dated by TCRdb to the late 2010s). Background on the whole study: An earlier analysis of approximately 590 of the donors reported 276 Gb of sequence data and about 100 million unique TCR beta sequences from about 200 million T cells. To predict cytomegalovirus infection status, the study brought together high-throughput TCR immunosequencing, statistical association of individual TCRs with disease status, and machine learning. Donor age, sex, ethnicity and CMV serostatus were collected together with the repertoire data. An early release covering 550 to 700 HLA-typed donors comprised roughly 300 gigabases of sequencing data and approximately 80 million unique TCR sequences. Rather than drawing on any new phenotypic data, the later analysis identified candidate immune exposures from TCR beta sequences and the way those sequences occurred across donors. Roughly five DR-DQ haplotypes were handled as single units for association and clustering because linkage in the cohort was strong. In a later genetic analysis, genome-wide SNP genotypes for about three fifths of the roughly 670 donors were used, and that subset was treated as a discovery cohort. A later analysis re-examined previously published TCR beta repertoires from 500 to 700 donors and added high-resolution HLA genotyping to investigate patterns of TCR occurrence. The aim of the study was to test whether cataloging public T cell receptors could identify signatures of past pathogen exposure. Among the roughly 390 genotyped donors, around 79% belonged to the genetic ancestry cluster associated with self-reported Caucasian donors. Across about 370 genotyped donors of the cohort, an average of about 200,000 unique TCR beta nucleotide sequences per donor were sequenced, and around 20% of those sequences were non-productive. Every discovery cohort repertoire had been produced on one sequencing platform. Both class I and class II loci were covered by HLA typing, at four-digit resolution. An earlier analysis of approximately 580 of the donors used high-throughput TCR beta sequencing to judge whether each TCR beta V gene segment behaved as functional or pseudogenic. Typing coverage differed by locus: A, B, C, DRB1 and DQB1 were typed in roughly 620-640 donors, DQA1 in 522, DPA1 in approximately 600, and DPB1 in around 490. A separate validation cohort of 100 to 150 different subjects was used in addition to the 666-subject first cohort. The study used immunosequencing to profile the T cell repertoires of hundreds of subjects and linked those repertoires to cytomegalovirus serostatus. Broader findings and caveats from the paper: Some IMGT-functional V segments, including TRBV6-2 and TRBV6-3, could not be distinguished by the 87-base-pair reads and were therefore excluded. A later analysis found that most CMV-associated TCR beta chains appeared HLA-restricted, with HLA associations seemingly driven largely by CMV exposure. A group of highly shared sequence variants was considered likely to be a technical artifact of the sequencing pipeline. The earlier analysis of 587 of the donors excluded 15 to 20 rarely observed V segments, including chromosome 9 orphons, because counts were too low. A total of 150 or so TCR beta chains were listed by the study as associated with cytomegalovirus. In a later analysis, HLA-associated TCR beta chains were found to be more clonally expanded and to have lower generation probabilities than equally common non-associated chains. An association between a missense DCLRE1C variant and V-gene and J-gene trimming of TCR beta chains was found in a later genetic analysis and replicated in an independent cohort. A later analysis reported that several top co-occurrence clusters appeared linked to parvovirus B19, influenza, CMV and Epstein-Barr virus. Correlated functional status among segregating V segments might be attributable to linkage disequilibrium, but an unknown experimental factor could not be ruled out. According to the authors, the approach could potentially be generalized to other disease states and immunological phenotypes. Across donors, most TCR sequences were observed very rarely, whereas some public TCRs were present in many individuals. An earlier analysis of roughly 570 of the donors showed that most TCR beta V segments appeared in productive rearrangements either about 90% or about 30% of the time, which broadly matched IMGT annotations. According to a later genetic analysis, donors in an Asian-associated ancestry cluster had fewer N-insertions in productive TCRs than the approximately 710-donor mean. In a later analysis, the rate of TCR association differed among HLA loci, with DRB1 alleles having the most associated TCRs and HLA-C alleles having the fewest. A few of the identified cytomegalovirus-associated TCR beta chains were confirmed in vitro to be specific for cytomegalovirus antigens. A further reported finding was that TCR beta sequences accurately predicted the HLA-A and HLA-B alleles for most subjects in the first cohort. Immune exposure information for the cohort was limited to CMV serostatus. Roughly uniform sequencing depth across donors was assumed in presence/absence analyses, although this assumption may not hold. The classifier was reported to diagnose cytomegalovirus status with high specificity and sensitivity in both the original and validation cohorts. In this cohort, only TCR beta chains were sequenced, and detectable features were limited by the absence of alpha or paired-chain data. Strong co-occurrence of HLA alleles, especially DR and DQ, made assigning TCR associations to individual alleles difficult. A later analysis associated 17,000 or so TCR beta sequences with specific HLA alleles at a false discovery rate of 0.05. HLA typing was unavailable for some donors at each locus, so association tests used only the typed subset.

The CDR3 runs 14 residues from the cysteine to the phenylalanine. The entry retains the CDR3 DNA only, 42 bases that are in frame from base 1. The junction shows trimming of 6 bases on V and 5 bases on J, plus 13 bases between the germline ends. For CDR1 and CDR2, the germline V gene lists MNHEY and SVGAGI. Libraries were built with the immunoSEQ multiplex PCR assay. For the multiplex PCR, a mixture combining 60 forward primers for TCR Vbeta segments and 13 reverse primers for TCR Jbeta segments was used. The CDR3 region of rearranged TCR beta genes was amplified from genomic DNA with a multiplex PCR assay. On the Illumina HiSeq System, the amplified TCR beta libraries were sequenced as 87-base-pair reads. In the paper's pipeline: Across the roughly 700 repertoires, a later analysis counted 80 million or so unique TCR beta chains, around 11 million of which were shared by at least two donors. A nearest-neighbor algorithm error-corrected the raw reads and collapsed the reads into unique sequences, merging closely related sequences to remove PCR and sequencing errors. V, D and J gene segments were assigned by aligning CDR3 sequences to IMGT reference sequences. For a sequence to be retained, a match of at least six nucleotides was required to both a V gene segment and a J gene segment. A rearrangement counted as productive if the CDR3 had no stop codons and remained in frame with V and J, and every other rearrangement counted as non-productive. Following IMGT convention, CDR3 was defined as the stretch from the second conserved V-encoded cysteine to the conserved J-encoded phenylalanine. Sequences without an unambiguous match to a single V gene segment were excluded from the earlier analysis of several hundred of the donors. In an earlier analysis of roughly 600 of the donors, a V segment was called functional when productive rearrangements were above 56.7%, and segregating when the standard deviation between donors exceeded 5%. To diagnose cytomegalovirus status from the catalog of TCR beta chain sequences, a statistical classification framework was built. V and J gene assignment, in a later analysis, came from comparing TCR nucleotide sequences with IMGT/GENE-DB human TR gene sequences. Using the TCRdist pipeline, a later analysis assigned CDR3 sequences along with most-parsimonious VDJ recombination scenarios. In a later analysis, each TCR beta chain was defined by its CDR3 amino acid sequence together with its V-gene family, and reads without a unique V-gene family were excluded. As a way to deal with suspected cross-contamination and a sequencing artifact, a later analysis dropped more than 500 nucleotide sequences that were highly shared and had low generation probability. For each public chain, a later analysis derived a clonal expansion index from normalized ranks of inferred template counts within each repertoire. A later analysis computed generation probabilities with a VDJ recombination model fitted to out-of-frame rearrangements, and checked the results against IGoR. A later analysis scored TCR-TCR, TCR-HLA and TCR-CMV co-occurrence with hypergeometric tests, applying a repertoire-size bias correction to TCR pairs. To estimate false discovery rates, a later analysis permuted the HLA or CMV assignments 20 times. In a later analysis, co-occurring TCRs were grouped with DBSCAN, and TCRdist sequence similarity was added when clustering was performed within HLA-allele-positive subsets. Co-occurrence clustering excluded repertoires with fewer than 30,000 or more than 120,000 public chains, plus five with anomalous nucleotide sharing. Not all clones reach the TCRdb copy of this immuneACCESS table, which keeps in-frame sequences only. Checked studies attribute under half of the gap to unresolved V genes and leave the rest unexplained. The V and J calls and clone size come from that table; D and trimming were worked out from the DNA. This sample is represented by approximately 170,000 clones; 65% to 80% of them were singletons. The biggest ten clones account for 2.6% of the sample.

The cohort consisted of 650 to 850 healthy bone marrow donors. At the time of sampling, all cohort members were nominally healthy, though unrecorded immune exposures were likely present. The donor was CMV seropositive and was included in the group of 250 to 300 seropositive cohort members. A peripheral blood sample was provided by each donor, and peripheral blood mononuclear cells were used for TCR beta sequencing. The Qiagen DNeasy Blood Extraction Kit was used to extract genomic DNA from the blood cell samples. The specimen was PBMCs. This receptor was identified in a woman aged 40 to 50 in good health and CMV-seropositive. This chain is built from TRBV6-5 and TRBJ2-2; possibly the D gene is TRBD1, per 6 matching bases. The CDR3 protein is CASSPGVETGELFF. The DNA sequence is TGTGCCAGCAGCCCAGGGGTAGAGACCGGGGAGCTGTTTTTT.